This T cell receptor (beta chain) is from a study of blood T cell repertoires in COVID-19. On the study more broadly: Samples taken during acute and convalescent COVID-19 were collected in the United States, Italy and Spain. Sources were T cells, B-cell-depleted T cells, or PBMCs; the material itself was cDNA or gDNA.

Germline CDR1 reads GTSNPN; CDR2 reads SVGIG (reference sequence). The CDR3 sequence is 18 residues long. J lost 3 bases, V lost 3 bases, and 19 bases had no gene match. Using immunoSEQ multiplex PCR, the repertoire was profiled, and TCRdb retains in-frame clones only, with some absent. The sample holds tens of thousands of clones; 70% to 90% are singletons and the top ten take 3.5% to 4%. The sequence derives from a human donor in a cohort sampled during active COVID-19. The material sequenced was peripheral blood. J is TRBJ1-2 and V is TRBV30, with 7 bases identical to TRBD1. CDR3 DNA: TGTGCCTGGAGCCTCCCGGGGATAACGGGACAGCAATACTATGGCTACACCTTC. Translation: CAWSLPGITGQQYYGYTF.